The entry below describes one T cell receptor beta chain. This sample is part of a study of monozygotic twins with cystic fibrosis. Sequenced by immunoSEQ multiplex PCR; TCRdb stores in-frame clones only, minus some. The sample shows roughly 20,000 clones, about 97% of them seen only once. Germline-derived CDR1 and CDR2 are SGHVS and FNYEAQ. The length of the CDR3 is 19 residues. V trimming: 5 bases; J trimming: 0 bases; junction bases outside the gene matches: 13. The sequenced material came from blood. The clonotype was recovered from a woman in her thirties with cystic fibrosis. This chain links TRBV7-6 with TRBJ1-3, with 10 nucleotides matching TRBD1. In DNA form, the CDR3 reads TGTGCCAGCAGCCCCCGGGACAGGGGACAGGCCGCCTCTGGAAACACCATATATTTT. Its protein product is CASSPRDRGQAASGNTIYF.